One sample yielded the 7 T cell receptor beta chains listed below, sequenced in a study of graft-versus-host responses after intestinal transplantation. TCRdb's table, derived via immunoSEQ multiplex PCR, lists solely in-frame clones and lacks some. The data show around 25,000 clones, 82% seen once. Their antigen targets remain unknown. The material was unstimulated CD4+ T cells sorted from spleen or lymph node cells, obtained before intestinal transplant. The receptor source for this set is a human donor who received an intestinal transplant.

The chain links TRBV9 to TRBJ1-3; D call uncertain. Between the trimmed V and J ends, which lost 0 bases and 8 bases, there was a span of 9 bases. The V gene's germline CDR1 is SGDLS and CDR2 YYNGEE. This CDR3 contains 13 residues. The CDR3 loop is CASSVGNGYTIYF. DNA for the CDR3: TGTGCCAGCAGCGTAGGGAATGGTTACACCATATATTTT.

This clone has a single count. The chain couples TRBV11-3 to TRBJ2-2; 7 bases align to TRBD1. The CDR3 length is 13 residues. V lost 5 bases, J lost 5 bases, and 2 bases stayed unmatched. In germline, CDR1 is SGHNT, CDR2 YENEEA. CDR3 sequence reads: CASSLQGTGELFF. In DNA, the CDR3 is TGTGCCAGCAGCCTACAGGGGACCGGGGAGCTGTTTTTT. Filled out from reference TRBV11-3 and TRBJ2-2, the complete variable domain reads EAGVVQSPRYKIIEKKQPVAFWCNPISGHNTLYWYLQNLGQGPELLIRYENEEAVDDSQLPKDRFSAERLKGVDSTLKIQPAELGDSAVYLCASSLQGTGELFFGEGSRLTVL.

This CDR3 is CAIKSGNNNQPQHF. DNA for the CDR3: TGTGCCATCAAGTCAGGGAATAACAATCAGCCCCAGCATTTT. The J gene is TRBJ1-5, the V gene TRBV10-3, with a tentative D call TRBD1 (5 bases). V was pared by 7 bases and J by 3 bases, with 13 bases between. The length of the CDR3 is 14 residues. CDR1 ENHRY and CDR2 SYGVKD come from the germline V gene.

This clone turned up a few times. The chain joins TRBV23-1 to TRBJ1-1, with 7 bases that match TRBD1. TRBV23-1 is identified as an open reading frame with a role that is uncertain. V gave up 4 bases and J gave up 4 bases; unmatched junction bases: 21. The CDR3 is made up of 19 amino acids. The CDR3 nucleotides read TGCGCCAGCAGTCTAGATCTAGGGGGCGCGGCGGCGCGGGTCACTGAAGCTTTCTTT. It encodes CASSLDLGGAAARVTEAFF.

J is TRBJ1-2 and V is TRBV19; TRBD1 might be the D (6 bases). This CDR3 spans 18 amino acids. Trimming removed 4 bases from V and 3 bases from J, with 24 bases in between. Germline V gene lookup returns CDR1 LNHDA and CDR2 SQIVND (reference sequence). CDR3 sequence (DNA): TGTGCCAGTAGTACTCCCCGACTCAAACAGGGACCCGACTATGGCTACACCTTC. Its protein product is CASSTPRLKQGPDYGYTF.

A few counts support this clone. The chain joins TRBV15 to TRBJ2-7, with D possibly being TRBD2 (5 bases). CDR3 length: 16 residues. Deletions cut 4 bases from V and 2 bases from J, with 18 bases between. CDR1 and CDR2 (germline): LNHNV, YYDKDF (reference sequence). This CDR3 is CATSNQDVEGPYEQYF. DNA of the CDR3: TGTGCCACCAGCAACCAGGACGTCGAGGGCCCCTACGAGCAGTACTTC.

About this clone itself: This sample includes further DNA sequences coding for the same CDR3. J is TRBJ1-6 and V is TRBV5-1; no firm D call. Germline lookup yields CDR1 SGHRS and CDR2 YFSETQ. The V gene lost 0 bases and the J gene lost 7 bases, with 2 bases spanning the gap. The CDR3 runs to 12 residues. CDR3 DNA sequence: TGCGCCAGCAGCTTGGAGAATTCACCCCTCCACTTT. It is translated as CASSLENSPLHF.